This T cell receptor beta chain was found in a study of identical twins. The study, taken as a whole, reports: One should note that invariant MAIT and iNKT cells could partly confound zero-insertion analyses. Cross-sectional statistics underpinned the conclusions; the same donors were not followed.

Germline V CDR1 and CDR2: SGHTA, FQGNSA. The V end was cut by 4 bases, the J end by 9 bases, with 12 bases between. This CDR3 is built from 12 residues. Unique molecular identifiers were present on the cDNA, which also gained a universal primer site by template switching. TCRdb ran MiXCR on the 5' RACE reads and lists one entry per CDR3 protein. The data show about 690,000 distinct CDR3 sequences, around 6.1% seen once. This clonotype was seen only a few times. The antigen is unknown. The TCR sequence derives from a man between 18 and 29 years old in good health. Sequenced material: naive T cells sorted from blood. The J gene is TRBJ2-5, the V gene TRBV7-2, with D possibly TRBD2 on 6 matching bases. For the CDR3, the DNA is TGTGCCAGCAGCTCACTTCTAGCGCCCCAGTACTTC. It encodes CASSSLLAPQYF.